This T cell receptor (beta chain) comes out of a study of blood T cell repertoires in COVID-19. Assay: immunoSEQ multiplex PCR; the TCRdb copy retains only in-frame clones and omits some. The sample has 430,000 or so clones, more than 70% seen once. Unmatched junction bases numbered 12, after V lost 3 bases and J lost 3 bases. The CDR3 runs 17 residues. Germline loops: CDR1 MNHEY, CDR2 SMNVEV (reference sequence). Sequencing input: PBMCs or T cells enriched from blood (not recorded which). This chain uses TRBV27 with TRBJ2-7, with 9 bases lining up with TRBD2. The TCR originated in a woman aged 18 to 35 who had been exposed to COVID-19. Here the CDR3 DNA reads TGTGCCAGCAGTTTGGGGGCGCCGGGACTAGCCGACTACGAGCAGTACTTC. Translation: CASSLGAPGLADYEQYF.